These T cell receptor beta chains were read from a single sample in a study of T cells in Graves' hyperthyroidism and ophthalmopathy. TCRdb re-called the multiplex PCR reads through MiXCR, storing one row per CDR3 protein. In the table there are about 200,000 distinct CDR3 sequences, about 17% of which are singletons. The sample taken for sequencing was blood. These receptors all stem from a woman between 50 and 59 years old with Graves' hyperthyroidism. Both conserved end residues are part of each CDR3. The D gene is left open where the match is weak. Clone sizes are given selectively: once, few, many, or a class where the clone is expanded.

size,length,J,V,D,CDR3,DNA
NA,15,TRBJ2-5,TRBV2,TRBD2,CASSPLLAGQETQYF,TGTGCCAGCAGCCCCTTGCTAGCGGGGCAAGAGACCCAGTACTTC
NA,17,TRBJ2-7,TRBV7-9,NA,CASSLWLSGGSSYEQYF,TGTGCCAGCAGCTTATGGCTCTCAGGAGGCTCTTCCTACGAGCAGTACTTC
many,14,TRBJ2-7,TRBV29-1,NA,CSAENSGDTYEQYF,TGCAGCGCCGAAAATTCGGGAGATACCTACGAGCAGTACTTC
NA,15,TRBJ2-6,TRBV3-1,NA,CASSQRGSGANVLTF,TGTGCCAGCAGCCAACGGGGCTCTGGGGCCAACGTCCTGACTTTC
NA,14,TRBJ2-7,TRBV19,TRBD2,CARRTSGKVYEQYF,TGTGCCAGGAGGACTAGCGGGAAGGTGTACGAGCAGTACTTC
few,15,TRBJ2-5,TRBV20-1,TRBD1,CSVFRQGAYQETQYF,TGCAGTGTTTTCCGTCAGGGGGCTTACCAAGAGACCCAGTACTTC
many,15,TRBJ1-4,TRBV27,NA,CASSPQSLGDEKLFF,TGTGCCAGCAGTCCCCAAAGCCTAGGGGATGAAAAACTGTTTTTT
many,16,TRBJ2-1,TRBV20-1,NA,CSARVGAQSNRLQQFF,TGCAGTGCTAGAGTCGGGGCCCAGTCCAACCGCCTCCAGCAGTTCTTC
many,16,TRBJ2-1,TRBV12-3/TRBV12-4,TRBD2,CASILLSGSSYNEQFF,TGTGCCAGCATTCTCCTAAGCGGGAGCTCCTACAATGAGCAGTTCTTC
many,16,TRBJ2-5,TRBV28,TRBD2,CASSPRLAGETKTQYF,TGTGCCAGCAGTCCCCGACTAGCGGGAGAAACAAAGACCCAGTACTTC
NA,20,TRBJ2-1,TRBV28,TRBD2,CASSLLFRVSGRSPYNEQFF,TGTGCCAGCAGTTTATTATTCCGGGTTAGCGGGAGGAGTCCCTACAATGAGCAGTTCTTC
once,18,TRBJ2-1,TRBV24-1,TRBD1,CATSDLQVSGQGMGEQFF,TGTGCCACCAGTGATTTGCAGGTTTCGGGACAGGGCATGGGTGAGCAGTTCTTC
many,18,TRBJ1-6,TRBV12-3/TRBV12-4,NA,CASSFRDPLGSYNSPLHF,TGTGCCAGCAGTTTCAGGGACCCTCTGGGCTCCTATAATTCACCCCTCCACTTT
NA,15,TRBJ2-7,TRBV20-1,NA,CSARDEYRLYNEQYF,TGCAGTGCTAGAGACGAGTATCGCCTCTACAATGAGCAGTACTTC
many,16,TRBJ2-7,TRBV30,NA,CAWSGSGARSSYEQYF,TGTGCCTGGAGTGGCTCAGGGGCTCGAAGCTCCTACGAGCAGTACTTC
NA,13,TRBJ2-7,TRBV18,TRBD1,CASSPKGTEEQYF,TGTGCCAGCTCACCCAAAGGGACAGAGGAGCAGTACTTC
NA,16,TRBJ2-5,TRBV18,NA,CASSPPLGLRQETQYF,TGTGCCAGCTCACCACCATTGGGTCTCCGCCAAGAGACCCAGTACTTC
NA,13,TRBJ1-1,TRBV10-3,NA,CAISEGQGTEAFF,TGTGCCATCAGTGAGGGTCAGGGGACTGAAGCTTTCTTT